This T cell receptor (beta chain) was documented in a study of blood T cell repertoires in COVID-19. Overall study context: Some COVID-19 samples were acute and others convalescent; all came from the United States, Italy and Spain. T cells, B-cell-depleted T cells, or PBMCs supplied cDNA or gDNA.

Germline V gene lookup returns CDR1 MNHEY and CDR2 SMNVEV (reference sequence). Trimming at V came to 1 base and at J to 9 bases, leaving 17 bases not matched to a gene. This CDR3 spans 19 amino acids. Authors' analysis steps: Amplification of reference gene primers provided the estimated nucleated cell counts. TCRdb keeps only in-frame clones here, not all; method: immunoSEQ multiplex PCR. V, J and clone size are those of that table, while D and trimming were read from the DNA. The data contain around 350,000 clones, around nine tenths of them singletons. Sequencing was performed on peripheral blood. This receptor was taken from a human donor in a cohort sampled during active COVID-19. The chain has TRBV27 and TRBJ1-6, with 8 bases fitting TRBD1. The chain's CDR3 is CASSLFVGGEGTGGSPLHF. In nucleotides, the CDR3 is TGTGCCAGCAGTTTATTTGTTGGAGGCGAGGGGACAGGAGGTTCACCCCTCCACTTT.